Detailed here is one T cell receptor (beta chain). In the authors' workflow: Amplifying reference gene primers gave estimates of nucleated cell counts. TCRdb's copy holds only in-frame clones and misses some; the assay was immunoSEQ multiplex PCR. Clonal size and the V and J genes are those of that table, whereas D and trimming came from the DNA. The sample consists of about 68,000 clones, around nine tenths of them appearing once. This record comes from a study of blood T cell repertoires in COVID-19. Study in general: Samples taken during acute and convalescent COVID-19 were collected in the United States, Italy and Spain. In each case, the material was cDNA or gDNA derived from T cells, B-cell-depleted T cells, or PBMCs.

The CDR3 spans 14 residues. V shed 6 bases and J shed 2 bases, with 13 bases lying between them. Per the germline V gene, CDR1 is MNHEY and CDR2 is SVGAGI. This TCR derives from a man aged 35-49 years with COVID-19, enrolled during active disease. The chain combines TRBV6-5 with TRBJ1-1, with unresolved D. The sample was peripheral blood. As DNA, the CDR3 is TGTGCCAGCAGCTTGGAGGGCGGAAACACTGAAGCTTTCTTT. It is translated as CASSLEGGNTEAFF.